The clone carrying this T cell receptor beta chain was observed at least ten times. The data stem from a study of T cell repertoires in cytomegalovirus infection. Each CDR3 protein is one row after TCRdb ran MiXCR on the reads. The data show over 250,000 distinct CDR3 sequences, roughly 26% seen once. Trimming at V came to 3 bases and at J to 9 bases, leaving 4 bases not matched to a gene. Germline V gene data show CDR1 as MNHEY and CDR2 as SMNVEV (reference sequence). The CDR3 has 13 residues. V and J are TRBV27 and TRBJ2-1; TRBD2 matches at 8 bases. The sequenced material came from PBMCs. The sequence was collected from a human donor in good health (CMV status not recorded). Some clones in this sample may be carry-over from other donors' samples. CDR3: CASSFDGGGEQFF. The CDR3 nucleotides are TGTGCCAGCAGTTTCGACGGGGGGGGTGAGCAGTTCTTC.